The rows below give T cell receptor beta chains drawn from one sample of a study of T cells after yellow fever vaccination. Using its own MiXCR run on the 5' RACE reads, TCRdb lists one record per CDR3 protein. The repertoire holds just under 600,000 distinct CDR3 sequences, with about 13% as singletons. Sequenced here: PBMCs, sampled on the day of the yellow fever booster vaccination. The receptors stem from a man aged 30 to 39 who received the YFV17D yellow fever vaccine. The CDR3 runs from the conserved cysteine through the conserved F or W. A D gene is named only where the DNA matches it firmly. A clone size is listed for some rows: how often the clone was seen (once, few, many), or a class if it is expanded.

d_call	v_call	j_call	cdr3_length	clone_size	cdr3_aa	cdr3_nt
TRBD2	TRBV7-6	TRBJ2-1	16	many	CASSSLAGGAYNEQFF	TGTGCCAGCAGCTCCCTAGCGGGAGGGGCCTACAATGAGCAGTTCTTC
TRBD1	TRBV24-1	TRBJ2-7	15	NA	CATSAPGTEVYEQYF	TGTGCCACCAGTGCCCCCGGGACAGAGGTCTACGAGCAGTACTTC
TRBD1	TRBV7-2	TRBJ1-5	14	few	CASSFTGANQPQHF	TGTGCCAGCAGCTTTACAGGGGCCAATCAGCCCCAGCATTTT
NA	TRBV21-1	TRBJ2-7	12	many	CAREVKPYEQYF	TGTGCCAGAGAAGTTAAGCCCTACGAGCAGTACTTC
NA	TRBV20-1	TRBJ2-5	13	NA	CSVGTHVGETQYF	TGCAGTGTTGGGACTCACGTAGGGGAGACCCAGTACTTC
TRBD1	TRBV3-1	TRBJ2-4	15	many	CASSHGGQGKNIQYF	TGTGCCAGCAGCCACGGTGGACAGGGGAAAAACATTCAGTACTTC
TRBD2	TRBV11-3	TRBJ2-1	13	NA	CASSPSGGPEQFF	TGTGCCAGCAGCCCTTCGGGAGGGCCTGAGCAGTTCTTC
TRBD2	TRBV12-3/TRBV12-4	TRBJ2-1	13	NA	CASWVAGDNEQFF	TGTGCCAGCTGGGTAGCGGGAGATAATGAGCAGTTCTTC
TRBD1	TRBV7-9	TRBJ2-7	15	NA	CASSNNRGGAYEQYF	TGTGCCAGCAGCAACAACAGGGGTGGGGCCTACGAGCAGTACTTC
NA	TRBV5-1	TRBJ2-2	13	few	CASSWRESGELFF	TGCGCCAGCAGCTGGAGGGAGTCCGGGGAGCTGTTTTTT
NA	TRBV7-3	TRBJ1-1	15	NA	CASSKGTPGTTEAFF	TGTGCCAGCAGCAAAGGGACCCCGGGCACGACTGAAGCTTTCTTT
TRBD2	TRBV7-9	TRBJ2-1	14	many	CASSPGLAGGEQFF	TGCGCCAGCAGCCCGGGACTAGCGGGGGGTGAGCAGTTCTTC
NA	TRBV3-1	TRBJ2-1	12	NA	CASSQDLSEQFF	TGTGCCAGCAGCCAAGATTTGAGTGAGCAGTTCTTC
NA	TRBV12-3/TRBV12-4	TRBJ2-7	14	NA	CASSFGVGTYEQYF	TGTGCCAGCAGTTTCGGGGTAGGAACCTACGAGCAGTACTTC
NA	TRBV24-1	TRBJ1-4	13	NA	CATSDPSSAKLFF	TGTGCCACCAGTGATCCCTCTTCGGCGAAACTGTTTTTT
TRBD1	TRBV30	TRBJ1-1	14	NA	CAWARQGWDTEAFF	TGTGCCTGGGCCAGACAGGGATGGGACACTGAAGCTTTCTTT
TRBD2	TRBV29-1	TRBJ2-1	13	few	CSVTSGREGEQFF	TGCAGCGTTACTAGCGGGAGGGAGGGAGAGCAGTTCTTC
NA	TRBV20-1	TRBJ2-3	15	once	CSARITETGAFTQYF	TGCAGTGCTAGAATCACCGAGACAGGAGCGTTTACGCAGTATTTT
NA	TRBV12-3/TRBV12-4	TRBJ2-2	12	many	CASSTGSGELFF	TGTGCCAGCAGTACAGGGTCCGGGGAGCTGTTTTTT
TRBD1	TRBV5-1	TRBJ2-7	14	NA	CASSVSRGTYEQYF	TGCGCCAGCAGTGTTAGCAGGGGGACCTACGAGCAGTACTTC
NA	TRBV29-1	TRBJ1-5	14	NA	CSVKAGRGAQPQHF	TGCAGCGTTAAGGCGGGAAGGGGGGCTCAGCCCCAGCATTTT
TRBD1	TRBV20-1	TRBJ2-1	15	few	CSASPVRGRVNEQFF	TGCAGTGCTAGTCCAGTAAGGGGGCGTGTCAATGAGCAGTTCTTC
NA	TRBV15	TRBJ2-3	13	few	CATSRDSTDTQYF	TGTGCCACCAGCAGGGACTCCACAGATACGCAGTATTTT
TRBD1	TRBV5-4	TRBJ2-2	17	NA	CASSYAGQGAITGELFF	TGTGCCAGCAGCTACGCCGGACAGGGGGCGATTACCGGGGAGCTGTTTTTT
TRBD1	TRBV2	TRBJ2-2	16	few	CASSTGGIGNTGELFF	TGTGCCAGCAGTACAGGGGGAATAGGGAACACCGGGGAGCTGTTTTTT
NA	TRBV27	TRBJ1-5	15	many	CASSLSSDRNQPQHF	TGTGCCAGCAGTTTATCTTCGGACAGAAATCAGCCCCAGCATTTT
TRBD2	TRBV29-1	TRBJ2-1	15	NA	CSVASSGNPYNEQFF	TGCAGCGTTGCCTCTAGCGGGAACCCCTACAATGAGCAGTTCTTC
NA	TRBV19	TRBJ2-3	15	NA	CASSIGGRSTDTQYF	TGTGCCAGTAGTATTGGTGGGAGGAGCACAGATACGCAGTATTTT
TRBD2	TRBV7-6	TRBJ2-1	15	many	CASSPLAGGPFEQFF	TGTGCCAGCAGCCCCCTAGCGGGAGGGCCCTTTGAGCAGTTCTTC
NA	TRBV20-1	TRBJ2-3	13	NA	CSARRLGTDTQYF	TGCAGTGCTAGAAGACTAGGCACAGATACGCAGTATTTT
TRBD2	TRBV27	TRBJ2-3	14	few	CASSFGGRGDTQYF	TGTGCCAGCAGTTTCGGCGGGAGGGGAGATACGCAGTATTTT
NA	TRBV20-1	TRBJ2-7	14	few	CSARDRTSSYEQYF	TGCAGTGCTAGAGACCGGACAAGCTCCTACGAGCAGTACTTC
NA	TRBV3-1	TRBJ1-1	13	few	CASSQLQGSEAFF	TGTGCCAGCAGCCAATTACAGGGAAGTGAAGCTTTCTTT
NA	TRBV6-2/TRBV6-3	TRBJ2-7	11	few	CASRVGREQYF	TGTGCCAGCAGGGTTGGCCGCGAGCAGTACTTC
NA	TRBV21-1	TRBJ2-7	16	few	CASSKQPLLYLYEQYF	TGTGCCAGCAGCAAGCAGCCCCTCCTCTACCTCTACGAGCAGTACTTC
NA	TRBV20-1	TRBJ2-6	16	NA	CSAREASSSGANVLTF	TGCAGTGCTAGAGAGGCCAGCTCCTCTGGGGCCAACGTCCTGACTTTC
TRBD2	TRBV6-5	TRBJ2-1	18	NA	CASSSPGASGRVGNEQFF	TGTGCCAGCAGTTCCCCGGGGGCTAGCGGGAGGGTCGGCAATGAGCAGTTCTTC
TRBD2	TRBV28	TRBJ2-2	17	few	CASSLLGLAGGTGELFF	TGTGCCAGCAGTTTATTAGGACTAGCGGGAGGCACCGGGGAGCTGTTTTTT
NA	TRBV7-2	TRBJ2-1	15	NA	CASSNQGGSYNEQFF	TGTGCCAGCAGCAACCAGGGGGGCTCCTACAATGAGCAGTTCTTC
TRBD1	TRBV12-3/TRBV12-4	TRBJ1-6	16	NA	CASSAQGERYNSPLHF	TGTGCCAGCAGTGCCCAGGGGGAGAGGTATAATTCACCCCTCCACTTT
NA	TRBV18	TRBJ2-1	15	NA	CASSPLQGSYNEQFF	TGTGCCAGCTCACCCCTACAGGGCTCCTACAATGAGCAGTTCTTC
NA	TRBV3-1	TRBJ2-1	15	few	CASSQTATRDNEQFF	TGTGCCAGCAGCCAAACAGCGACGAGGGACAATGAGCAGTTCTTC
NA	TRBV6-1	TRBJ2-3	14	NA	CASRPRSPTDTQYF	TGTGCCAGCAGGCCACGGAGCCCCACAGATACGCAGTATTTT
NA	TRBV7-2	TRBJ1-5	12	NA	CANPWEDQPQHF	TGTGCCAATCCCTGGGAGGATCAGCCCCAGCATTTT
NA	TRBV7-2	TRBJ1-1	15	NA	CASSLGPAMNTEAFF	TGTGCCAGCAGCTTAGGGCCGGCAATGAACACTGAAGCTTTCTTT
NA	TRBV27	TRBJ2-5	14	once	CASSLGWGKETQYF	TGTGCCAGCAGTTTAGGTTGGGGGAAAGAGACCCAGTACTTC
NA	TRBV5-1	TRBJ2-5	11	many	CASRGQETQYF	TGCGCCAGCAGGGGACAAGAGACCCAGTACTTC